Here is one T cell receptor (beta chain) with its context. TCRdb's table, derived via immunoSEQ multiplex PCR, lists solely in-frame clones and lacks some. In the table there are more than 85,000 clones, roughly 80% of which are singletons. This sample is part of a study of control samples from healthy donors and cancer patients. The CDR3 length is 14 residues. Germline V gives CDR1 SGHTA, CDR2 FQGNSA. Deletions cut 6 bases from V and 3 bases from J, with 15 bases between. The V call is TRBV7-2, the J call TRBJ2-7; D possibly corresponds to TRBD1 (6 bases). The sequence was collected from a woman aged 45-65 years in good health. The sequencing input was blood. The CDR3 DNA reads TGTGCCAGCAGATTAACCCTACAGGGCTACGAGCAGTACTTC. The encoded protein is CASRLTLQGYEQYF.